The present TCR beta chain was sequenced within a study of T cell repertoires in cytomegalovirus infection. The CDR3 totals 13 residues. CDR1 and CDR2 (germline): SGHTA, FQGNSA. V was trimmed by 3 bases and J by 9 bases, leaving 12 bases between them. TCRdb independently ran MiXCR on the reads; one entry per CDR3 protein. The repertoire holds 250,000 to 300,000 distinct CDR3 sequences, about 13% seen once, with roughly 8.7% in the top ten. This clonotype was found many times. The genes are TRBV7-2 and TRBJ1-5; D ambiguous. The sample consisted of PBMCs. This receptor was identified in a human donor in good health (CMV status not recorded). Some clones in this sample may be carry-over from other donors' samples. This CDR3 is CASSFLPLMPQHF. The CDR3 coding sequence is TGTGCCAGCAGCTTTTTACCTTTGATGCCCCAGCATTTT.